This T cell receptor (beta chain) was captured by sequencing in a study of response to subunit inactivated influenza vaccine. Broader study findings: Every seasonal influenza vaccination brings in few new T cells, the authors suggested.

The germline CDR1 and CDR2 sequences are SQVTM and ANQGSEA. The CDR3 is 12 amino acids. Trimming took off 7 bases at V and 10 bases at J, with 17 bases between the two ends. A note on this clonotype: Antigen unknown.

TCRdb analysed the RT-PCR reads with MiXCR anew, one entry per CDR3 protein. Of some 850,000 distinct CDR3 sequences in the sample, around a sixth were seen once. This receptor was taken from a man aged 50 to 59 who received an inactivated influenza vaccine. The V and J genes are TRBV29-1 and TRBJ2-1, with D perhaps TRBD1 (6 bases). The sequenced sample was PBMCs from blood, obtained about 5 days after vaccination. The CDR3 here is CSGNRDPNEQFF. The DNA of the CDR3 is TGCAGCGGTAACAGGGATCCTAACGAGCAGTTCTTC.